A selection of T cell receptor beta chains follows, all from one sample in a study of blood T cell repertoires in COVID-19. TCRdb's copy holds only in-frame clones and misses some; the assay was immunoSEQ multiplex PCR. This sample has approximately 240,000 clones, with approximately 86% found just once. The sequencing sample was made of peripheral blood. These receptors all stem from a woman of 80 years or more with active or convalescent COVID-19. The CDR3 runs from the conserved cysteine through the conserved F or W. A D gene is named only where the DNA matches it firmly. For some rows the clone size is stated as once, few or many, or as a class when expanded; others skip it.

D gene	clone size	V gene	J gene	CDR3 DNA	CDR3 protein
TRBD1	.	TRBV28	TRBJ1-4	TGTGCCAGCAGTCCCCCGTGGGGGACAGGGAATGAAAAACTGTTTTTT	CASSPPWGTGNEKLFF
TRBD2	.	TRBV28	TRBJ2-6	TGTGCCAGCAGTCTTCGGGGGGGCGCTGGTGGGGCCAACGTCCTGACTTTC	CASSLRGGAGGANVLTF
TRBD1	.	TRBV18	TRBJ1-2	TGTGCCAGCTCACCACCCGGGACAGGCTATGGCTACACCTTC	CASSPPGTGYGYTF
TRBD1	few	TRBV18	TRBJ1-4	TGTGCCAGCTCACCAAGACAAGGGACAGGGGGTGAAAAACTGTTTTTT	CASSPRQGTGGEKLFF
.	.	TRBV3-1/TRBV3-2	TRBJ1-1	TGTGCCAGCAGCCAGGGGGGGAGGACTGAAGCTTTCTTT	CASSQGGRTEAFF
TRBD1	.	TRBV3-1/TRBV3-2	TRBJ1-2	TGTGCCAGCAGCCAAGACCGTACGGGACAGTGGAACTATGGCTACACCTTC	CASSQDRTGQWNYGYTF
.	.	TRBV5-1	TRBJ1-4	TGCGCCAGCAGCTTGGTCTTCGATCGGGCTAATGAAAAACTGTTTTTT	CASSLVFDRANEKLFF
.	.	TRBV3-1/TRBV3-2	TRBJ1-4	TGTGCCAGCAGCCAAGGGGGCGAAAAACTGTTTTTT	CASSQGGEKLFF
.	once	TRBV11-2	TRBJ2-2	TGTGCCAGCAGCTTAGGAAGGGGGACCGGGGAGCTGTTTTTT	CASSLGRGTGELFF
.	.	TRBV5-1	TRBJ2-5	TGCGCCAGCAGCCGCAAGTTCGCGGGACCCGTGTACCAAGAGACCCAGTACTTC	CASSRKFAGPVYQETQYF
TRBD1	.	TRBV3-1/TRBV3-2	TRBJ1-4	TGTGCCAGCAGCTACCGGGACAGTTCTAATGAAAAACTGTTTTTT	CASSYRDSSNEKLFF
TRBD1	.	TRBV5-1	TRBJ2-5	TGCGCCAGCAGCTTGACCAGGGGGCCGGAAGAGACCCAGTACTTC	CASSLTRGPEETQYF
.	.	TRBV28	TRBJ1-5	TGTGCCAGCAGTTTAGCCGGGGATGGCAATCAGCCCCAGCATTTT	CASSLAGDGNQPQHF
.	.	TRBV24-1	TRBJ1-3	TGTGCCACCAGTGATGGATCGGCAGGCCGAGAGGGAAACACCATATATTTT	CATSDGSAGREGNTIYF
TRBD1	.	TRBV28	TRBJ1-1	TGTGCCAGCAGTTCCAGGGGGCTGAACACTGAAGCTTTCTTT	CASSSRGLNTEAFF
.	.	TRBV28	TRBJ1-5	TGTGCCAGCAGACGGACAGACGATCGGCAGCCCCAGCATTTT	CASRRTDDRQPQHF
TRBD1	.	TRBV18	TRBJ1-1	TGTGCCAGCTCACCAATGGGACAGGGGGGGAACACTGAAGCTTTCTTT	CASSPMGQGGNTEAFF
.	.	TRBV2	TRBJ1-3	TGTGCCAGCAGTGTGCACTCCACAGAGCTTTCTGGAAACACCATATATTTT	CASSVHSTELSGNTIYF
.	.	TRBV11-3	TRBJ2-1	TGTGCCAGCAGCTCAGACAGGTGGAATGAGCAGTTCTTC	CASSSDRWNEQFF
TRBD1	.	TRBV5-1	TRBJ1-2	TGCGCCAGCAGCCCCAAACAGGGGGCCTATGGCTACACCTTC	CASSPKQGAYGYTF
.	.	TRBV28	TRBJ2-7	TGTGCCAGCCTCGGGGGTAACACCTACGAGCAGTACTTC	CASLGGNTYEQYF
.	.	TRBV19	TRBJ1-2	TGTGCCAGTAGTCCGGGGATCGGCTATGGCTACACCTTC	CASSPGIGYGYTF
.	.	TRBV20-1	TRBJ1-5	TGCAGTGCTAGTCATGGCAATAACCCCAGGGGTAACAATCAGCCCCAGCATTTT	CSASHGNNPRGNNQPQHF
.	.	TRBV2	TRBJ1-5	TGTGCCAGCAGGCCAGATATCGGGAATCAGCCCCAGCATTTT	CASRPDIGNQPQHF
TRBD1	.	TRBV11-3	TRBJ2-3	TGTGCCAGCAGCTTCGGCAGGGGGATCGGGACAGATACGCAGTATTTT	CASSFGRGIGTDTQYF
.	once	TRBV15	TRBJ2-5	TGTGCCACCAGCACTAGGAGCGCAGAGACCCAGTACTTC	CATSTRSAETQYF
TRBD1	.	TRBV27	TRBJ1-6	TGTGCCAGCAGTTCCGGACAGGGCAGGCATTCACCCCTCCACTTT	CASSSGQGRHSPLHF
TRBD2	.	TRBV6-2/TRBV6-3	TRBJ2-7	TGTGCCAGCAGTTACTCTCTCGGGGGGTACGAGCAGTACTTC	CASSYSLGGYEQYF
TRBD1	.	TRBV10-2	TRBJ1-2	TGCGCCAGCAGGCCGGGACAGGGGGAGTTTCAGGGAGGCTACACCTTC	CASRPGQGEFQGGYTF
TRBD1	.	TRBV19	TRBJ1-1	TGTGCCAGTAGTGGACAGGTGCACACTGAAGCTTTCTTT	CASSGQVHTEAFF
.	.	TRBV12-3/TRBV12-4	TRBJ1-6	TGTGCCAGCCGGGCTTCCGAAGGGGCACCCCTCCACTTT	CASRASEGAPLHF
.	.	TRBV5-6	TRBJ2-5	.	CASSLSRVAGGTDF
TRBD2	.	TRBV11-2	TRBJ2-1	TGTGCCAGCAGCTTCGTTAAACGCGGGGGTTACAATGAGCAGTTCTTC	CASSFVKRGGYNEQFF
.	.	TRBV11-2	TRBJ1-1	TGTGCCAGCAGCTTATCTGTTAACACTGAAGCTTTCTTT	CASSLSVNTEAFF
TRBD1	once	TRBV7-2	TRBJ2-7	TGTGCCAGCAGCCCACAGGGGGCGATGGTCTACGAGCAGTACTTC	CASSPQGAMVYEQYF
.	.	TRBV5-1	TRBJ2-3	TGCGCCAGCAGCGCCGACAGGGCGGGACATACGCAGTATTTT	CASSADRAGHTQYF
TRBD2	few	TRBV10-3	TRBJ2-3	TGTGCCATCAGTTCGACTAGCGGGGGGACAGATACGCAGTATTTT	CAISSTSGGTDTQYF
TRBD1	once	TRBV5-1	TRBJ1-6	TGCGCCAGCAGCTTGGCGGGACAGGGGTCACCCCTCCACTTT	CASSLAGQGSPLHF
.	.	TRBV6-5	TRBJ1-4	TGTGCCAGCACCCTGTGGGGGGGACAATATGAAAAACTGTTTTTT	CASTLWGGQYEKLFF
TRBD1	.	TRBV15	TRBJ1-1	TGTGCCACCAGCGACAGGGGGCATGAAGCTTTCTTT	CATSDRGHEAFF
TRBD1	.	TRBV3-1/TRBV3-2	TRBJ1-1	TGTGCCAGCAGCTACGCGGGACAGGGGGTTGAAGCTTTCTTT	CASSYAGQGVEAFF
.	.	TRBV29-1	TRBJ2-7	TGCAGCGCAAGGAGCTCCTACGAGCAGTACTTC	CSARSSYEQYF
.	.	TRBV29-1	TRBJ1-5	TGCAGCGTTGGAACGCAGGGCGTGGGTCCCCAGCATTTT	CSVGTQGVGPQHF
.	.	TRBV11-3	TRBJ2-1	TGTGCCAGCAGCCGGGGAATAGACAATGAGCAGTTCTTC	CASSRGIDNEQFF